This passage covers 10 T cell receptor beta chains from one sample sequenced in a study of chemoradiotherapy in HPV16-positive cancers. Sequenced by immunoSEQ multiplex PCR; TCRdb stores in-frame clones only, minus some. The profile shows 20,000 to 30,000 clones, roughly 95% of them singletons. This sample was obtained from a patient who underwent chemoradiotherapy. These receptors originate from a human donor with HPV-associated anogenital cancer.

The gene calls are TRBV5-8 and TRBJ1-2, with D perhaps TRBD1 (5 bases). In germline, CDR1 is SGHTS, CDR2 YDEGEE. V shed 4 bases and J shed 2 bases, with 15 bases lying between them. CDR3 length: 15 residues. As DNA, the CDR3 is TGTGCCAGCAGCGCGTTGGAGGCAGGGAACTATGGCTACACCTTC. Its translation: CASSALEAGNYGYTF.

This chain links TRBV7-2 with TRBJ2-2, with TRBD2 identical over 8 bases. J lost 5 bases, V lost 6 bases, and 8 bases had no gene match. Per germline, CDR1 SGHTA and CDR2 FQGNSA. This CDR3 comprises 15 residues. This CDR3 reads CASRPRTSQTGELFF. The CDR3 region has the DNA TGTGCCAGCAGGCCCCGGACTAGCCAAACCGGGGAGCTGTTTTTT.

V gene TRBV19 combines with J gene TRBJ1-3; D is uncertain. The germline gives CDR1 LNHDA, CDR2 SQIVND (reference sequence). The length of the CDR3 is 16 residues. Trimming removed 4 bases at V and 4 bases at J, with 17 bases between. This chain's CDR3 is CASSRGPLRAGNTIYF. The CDR3, as DNA: TGTGCCAGTAGTAGAGGTCCTTTGCGAGCCGGAAACACCATATATTTT.

V is TRBV9 and J is TRBJ2-1; D is unclear. Trimming removed 0 bases at V and 0 bases at J, with 4 bases between. The CDR3 contains 14 residues. Germline loops: CDR1 SGDLS, CDR2 YYNGEE. The CDR3 DNA is TGTGCCAGCAGCGTAGACCCCTCCTACAATGAGCAGTTCTTC. Translation gives CASSVDPSYNEQFF.

This chain joins TRBV2 and TRBJ1-6; tentative D call: TRBD1 (5 bases). The CDR3 loop spans 14 amino acids. Trimming left V 8 bases short and J 6 bases short, with 14 bases between. Per germline, CDR1 SNHLY and CDR2 FYNNEI. The CDR3 nucleotides read TGTGCCAGCCTACTTTTGAGGGGTAATTCACCCCTCCACTTT. Translation: CASLLLRGNSPLHF. Full variable domain (remainder filled in from reference TRBV2 and TRBJ1-6): EPEVTQTPSHQVTQMGQEVILRCVPISNHLYFYWYRQILGQKVEFLVSFYNNEISEKSEIFDDQFSVERPDGSNFTLKIRSTKLEDSAMYFCASLLLRGNSPLHFGNGTRLTVT.

V usage is TRBV27 and J usage is TRBJ2-3, with 11 bases fitting TRBD2. This CDR3 comprises 17 residues. Germline V CDR1 and CDR2: MNHEY, SMNVEV (reference sequence). V was clipped by 3 bases and J by 4 bases; unmatched bases: 9. The CDR3 spells CASSLTSGIGRADTQYF. CDR3 in DNA: TGTGCCAGCAGTTTGACTAGCGGGATCGGCCGGGCAGATACGCAGTATTTT.

The J gene is TRBJ2-1, the V gene TRBV10-3; 7 bases are shared with TRBD1. J lost 5 bases, V lost 2 bases, and 6 bases had no gene match. The CDR3 spans 15 residues. Germline loops: CDR1 ENHRY, CDR2 SYGVKD. CDR3 in amino acids: CAISETGTENNEQFF. CDR3 in DNA: TGTGCCATCAGTGAGACCGGGACAGAAAACAATGAGCAGTTCTTC.

The chain has TRBV5-5 and TRBJ1-4, with 8 bases lining up with TRBD1. V was clipped by 4 bases and J by 0 bases; unmatched bases: 8. This CDR3 comprises 17 residues. CDR1 is SGHKS, CDR2 YYEKEE, per germline (reference sequence). The CDR3 nucleotides are TGTGCCAGCAGCCCGCTGAACAGGGGGGCAACTAATGAAAAACTGTTTTTT. Translated: CASSPLNRGATNEKLFF.

V and J are TRBV6-6 and TRBJ1-5; TRBD1 is a possible D gene (5 bases). Germline CDR1 is MNHNY and CDR2 is SVGAGI (reference sequence). Trimming took off 8 bases at V and 2 bases at J, with 13 bases between the two ends. This CDR3 has 14 amino acids. In DNA, the CDR3 is TGTGCCAGCGAGCAGCGGGGCGGCAATCAGCCCCAGCATTTT. It yields the protein CASEQRGGNQPQHF.

The rearrangement links TRBV5-1 to TRBJ1-1, with 7 bases fitting TRBD1. Per germline, CDR1 SGHRS and CDR2 YFSETQ. The trim removed 4 bases at V and 5 bases at J, leaving 14 bases unmatched. The CDR3 runs 16 residues. The CDR3 here is CASSIQGDRMGTEAFF. The DNA for the CDR3 is TGCGCCAGCAGCATCCAGGGGGATCGGATGGGTACTGAAGCTTTCTTT.